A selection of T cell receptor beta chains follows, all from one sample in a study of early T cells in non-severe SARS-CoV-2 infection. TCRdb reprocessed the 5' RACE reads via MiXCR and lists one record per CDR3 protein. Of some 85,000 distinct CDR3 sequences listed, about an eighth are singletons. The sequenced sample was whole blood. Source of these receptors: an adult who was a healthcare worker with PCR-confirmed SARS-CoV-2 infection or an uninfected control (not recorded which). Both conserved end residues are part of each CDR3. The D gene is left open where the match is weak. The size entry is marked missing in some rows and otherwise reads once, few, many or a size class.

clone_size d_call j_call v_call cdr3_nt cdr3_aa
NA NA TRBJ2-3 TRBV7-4 TGTGCCAGCAGCTTAGGAGCGCGTACGCAGTATTTT CASSLGARTQYF
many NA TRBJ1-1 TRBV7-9 TGTGCCAGCAGCAGGGCCCGGGGGGCTGAAGCTTTCTTT CASSRARGAEAFF
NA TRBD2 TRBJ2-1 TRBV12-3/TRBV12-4 TGTGCCAGCAGTTTATCCGGGGGGGCTCAAGAGCAGTTCTTC CASSLSGGAQEQFF
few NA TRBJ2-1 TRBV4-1 TGCGCCAGCAGCCAAGTATCCAGCTCCTACAATGAGCAGTTCTTC CASSQVSSSYNEQFF
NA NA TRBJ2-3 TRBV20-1 TGCAGTGCACCCCCGGCTAGATCCACAGATACGCAGTATTTT CSAPPARSTDTQYF
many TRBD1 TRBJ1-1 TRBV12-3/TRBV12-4 TGTGCCAGCAGTGGAGGGACAGCTAACACTGAAGCTTTCTTT CASSGGTANTEAFF
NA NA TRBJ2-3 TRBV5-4 TGTGCCAGCAGCTTGGAGGGGCTCGGCACAGATACGCAGTATTTT CASSLEGLGTDTQYF
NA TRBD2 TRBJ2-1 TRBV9 TGTGCCAGCAGCTCCCGGACTAGCGGGGGCCAGTACAATGAGCAGTTCTTC CASSSRTSGGQYNEQFF
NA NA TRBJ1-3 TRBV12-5 TGTGCTAGTGGTTTGGTGGGGGGACGGGGAAACACCATATATTTT CASGLVGGRGNTIYF
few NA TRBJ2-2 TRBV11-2 TGTGCCAGCAGCTTAGGACAGGCCGCCTTCACCGGGGAGCTGTTTTTT CASSLGQAAFTGELFF
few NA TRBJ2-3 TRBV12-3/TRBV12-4 TGTGCCAGCAGTTCCCCGGGGGGCGGGGCGGGCCGATTCCAGTATTTT CASSSPGGGAGRFQYF